The 20 T cell receptor beta chains listed next were all sequenced from one sample in a study of T cells after yellow fever vaccination (dated by TCRdb to the late 2010s). The sample's treatment or condition label, in plain terms: live attenuated yellow fever vaccine strain. The library was made by 5' RACE. The instrument was an Illumina NovaSeq 6000. TCRdb itself trimmed the public reads at Q25 with fastp, ran MiXCR and retained productive beta chains. Every entry covers one CDR3 protein and lists the most common genes and DNA from its rows. This sample holds some 350,000 distinct CDR3 sequences; 3% to 4.5% were observed only once. The ten most abundant clones make up 24% of the sample. Specimen: PBMCs, collected 5 days after the yellow fever booster vaccination. These receptors came from a man aged 18 to 30 who received the YFV17D yellow fever vaccine.

CDR3 residues: CASRRQGEAFF. The CDR3 bases are TGTGCCAGCAGAAGACAGGGTGAAGCTTTCTTT. The chain recombines TRBV25-1 with TRBJ1-1; 7 bases map to TRBD1. The CDR3 is made up of 11 amino acids. CDR1 is MGHDK and CDR2 is SYGVNS in the germline V gene. The V gene end was trimmed by 6 bases and the J gene end by 7 bases; junction bases not matched to a gene: 2. Drawing the rest from reference TRBV25-1 and TRBJ1-1, the complete variable domain is EADIYQTPRYLVIGTGKKITLECSQTMGHDKMYWYQQDPGMELHLIHYSYGVNSTEKGDLSSESTVSRIRTEHFPLTLESARPSHTSQYLCASRRQGEAFFGQGTRLTVV.

The chain has TRBV4-3 and TRBJ2-1, with 11 bases identical to TRBD2. The CDR3 has 18 residues. Germline trimming cut 1 base from V and 1 base from J; bases unmatched to any gene: 6. Germline CDR1 LGHNA, CDR2 YSLEER. In DNA form, the CDR3 reads TGCGCCAGCAGCCAAGGTTCACTAGCGGGGGCTTCCTACAATGAGCAGTTCTTC. It specifies CASSQGSLAGASYNEQFF.

In its sample, this clonotype was seen many times. The V gene is TRBV2, the J gene TRBJ1-2; D gene ambiguous. The CDR3 has 17 amino acids. V was clipped by 6 bases and J by 8 bases, with 28 bases between them. Looked up from germline, CDR1 is SNHLY and CDR2 is FYNNEI. DNA of the CDR3: TGTGCCAGCAGCCTGACACGAATCACCTCGCACCCTTGGGGCTACACCTTC. Translating it yields CASSLTRITSHPWGYTF.

This clonotype was found many times. V gene TRBV6-5 combines with J gene TRBJ2-3; maybe TRBD2 (5 bases). V was cut by 0 bases and J by 8 bases, with 15 bases left in between. The V gene's germline CDR1 is MNHEY and CDR2 SVGAGI. The CDR3 totals 15 residues. CDR3 sequence reads: CASSYSASPAGTQYF. The CDR3 DNA reads as TGTGCCAGCAGTTACTCGGCTAGCCCGGCGGGTACGCAGTATTTT.

This clonotype was counted between two and nine times. The chain links TRBV7-9 to TRBJ2-5, with D tentatively TRBD1 or TRBD2 (5 bases each). The germline V gene encodes CDR1 SEHNR and CDR2 FQNEAQ (reference sequence). CDR3 size: 17 residues. The V and J ends lost 3 bases and 2 bases respectively, with 19 bases between them. CDR3 residues: CASSFPRQGSGQETQYF. The DNA of the CDR3 is TGTGCCAGCAGCTTTCCCCGCCAGGGTTCGGGACAAGAGACCCAGTACTTC.

The genes are TRBV4-1 and TRBJ1-2; D is undetermined. V was trimmed by 0 bases and J by 4 bases, leaving 15 bases between them. The CDR3 has 16 residues. Germline assignment: CDR1 MGHRA and CDR2 YSYEKL. The CDR3 sequence: CASSQDLTAHRYGYTF. The CDR3 coding sequence is TGCGCCAGCAGCCAAGATCTGACCGCCCATCGCTATGGCTACACCTTC.

This clonotype showed up just a few times. The V and J genes are TRBV24-1 and TRBJ2-2; D remains unclear. The CDR3 totals 17 residues. V lost 1 base and J 0 bases, leaving 11 bases between the germline ends. Germline CDR1 KGHDR, CDR2 SFDVKD. The CDR3 protein is CATSDLGVGANTGELFF. In DNA form, the CDR3 reads TGTGCCACCAGTGATTTAGGCGTCGGAGCGAACACCGGGGAGCTGTTTTTT.

The chain couples TRBV5-5 to TRBJ2-7; D perhaps matches TRBD2 (6 bases). V was trimmed by 1 base and J by 2 bases, leaving 10 bases between them. The CDR3 totals 14 residues. Germline loops: CDR1 SGHKS, CDR2 YYEKEE (reference sequence). This CDR3 is CASSLLGGAYEQYF. CDR3 nucleotides: TGTGCCAGCAGCTTGCTCGGGGGAGCCTACGAGCAGTACTTC.

For this clonotype: A clone one base away is much larger, so this may be a read error. The chain is built from TRBV14 and TRBJ2-1, with 7 bases matching TRBD2. Per germline, CDR1 SGHDN and CDR2 FVKESK. This CDR3 has 13 amino acids. The DNA for the CDR3 is TGTGCCAGCAGTAAGACTAGCTACTATGAGCAGTTCTTC. Translation: CASSKTSYYEQFF.

The rearrangement uses TRBV6-5 and TRBJ1-5, with TRBD1 matching 7 bases. In germline, CDR1 is MNHEY, CDR2 SVGAGI. Germline trimming cut 8 bases from V and 6 bases from J; bases unmatched to any gene: 10. There are 14 residues in the CDR3. As DNA, the CDR3 is TGTGCCAGCTCGACAGGGTGGGGAGGTCAGCCCCAGCATTTT. The encoded protein is CASSTGWGGQPQHF.

The chain combines TRBV6-5 with TRBJ1-2, with D possibly being TRBD1 (5 bases). CDR1 and CDR2 from the germline V gene are MNHEY and SVGAGI. Trimming pared 2 bases from V and 4 bases from J, leaving 11 bases between. The CDR3 runs to 14 residues. The CDR3 spells CASSYRGQTYGYTF. Here the CDR3 DNA reads TGTGCCAGCAGTTACCGCGGACAAACCTATGGCTACACCTTC.

This clonotype was recorded at least ten times. The chain uses TRBV6-5 and TRBJ1-1, with 7 bases matching TRBD1. V lost 6 bases to trimming and J lost 6 bases; unmatched junction nucleotides: 4. Germline values: CDR1 MNHEY, CDR2 SVGAGI. This CDR3 is built from 12 residues. In DNA form, the CDR3 reads TGTGCCAGCAGAGAAACAGGGGCTGAAGCTTTCTTT. Translation gives CASRETGAEAFF.

This rearrangement joins TRBV7-2 to TRBJ1-4; 7 bases map to TRBD1. The V segment lost 1 base and the J segment 2 bases; nucleotides outside the gene matches: 1. From germline, CDR1 is SGHTA and CDR2 FQGNSA. This CDR3 region has 15 residues. The CDR3 sequence: CASSLGQGTNEKLFF. CDR3 coding DNA: TGTGCCAGCAGCTTAGGACAGGGTACTAATGAAAAACTGTTTTTT. Drawing the rest from reference TRBV7-2 and TRBJ1-4, the complete variable domain is GAGVSQSPSNKVTEKGKDVELRCDPISGHTALYWYRQSLGQGLEFLIYFQGNSAPDKSGLPSDRFSAERTGGSVSTLTIQRTQQEDSAVYLCASSLGQGTNEKLFFGSGTQLSVL.

This clonotype was picked up a small number of times. V usage is TRBV7-6 and J usage is TRBJ1-4; D remains ambiguous. CDR3 size: 17 residues. The germline V gene has CDR1 SGHVS and CDR2 FNYEAQ. V was clipped by 2 bases and J by 8 bases, with 21 bases between them. CDR3 amino acids: CASSLIAGIGRGEKLFF. The CDR3 DNA is TGTGCCAGCAGCTTAATTGCCGGGATCGGGCGTGGGGAAAAACTGTTTTTT. The whole variable domain, filled in from reference TRBV7-6 and TRBJ1-4, reads GAGVSQSPRYKVTKRGQDVALRCDPISGHVSLYWYRQALGQGPEFLTYFNYEAQQDKSGLPNDRFSAERPEGSISTLTIQRTEQRDSAMYRCASSLIAGIGRGEKLFFGSGTQLSVL.

This clonotype was counted many times. The chain is built from TRBV12-3 or TRBV12-4 and TRBJ2-5; D may be TRBD2 (5 bases). The CDR3 sequence is 12 residues long. Trimming removed 6 bases at V and 5 bases at J, with 10 bases between. The CDR3 DNA is TGTGCCAGCAGGCTAGGCGGGGAGACCCAGTACTTC. Translation: CASRLGGETQYF.

The CDR3 reads CSARPGGWGEQYF. CDR3 DNA: TGCAGTGCTAGGCCAGGGGGCTGGGGCGAGCAGTACTTC. V usage is TRBV20-1 and J usage is TRBJ2-7, with 8 positions matching TRBD1. The germline CDR1 and CDR2 sequences are DFQATT and SNEGSKA (reference sequence). This CDR3 spans 13 amino acids. With 3 bases clipped from V and 6 bases from J, the junction kept 7 bases outside the gene matches.

This clonotype was found many times. This chain connects TRBV7-6 to TRBJ2-2; no clear D gene. Germline CDR1 and CDR2: SGHVS and FNYEAQ. The CDR3 runs to 13 residues. Trimming removed 3 bases at V and 8 bases at J, with 10 bases between. In nucleotides, the CDR3 is TGTGCCAGCAGCTTTCTGAGCGAAGGGGAGCTGTTTTTT. Protein product: CASSFLSEGELFF.

This chain connects TRBV9 to TRBJ2-2; unclear D gene. The germline V gene encodes CDR1 SGDLS and CDR2 YYNGEE. This CDR3 region has 15 residues. Trimming took off 0 bases at V and 0 bases at J, with 6 bases between the two ends. Here the CDR3 DNA reads TGTGCCAGCAGCGTAGTTCCAACGAACACCGGGGAGCTGTTTTTT. This encodes CASSVVPTNTGELFF.

The sample holds a few counts of this clonotype. The chain links TRBV6-4 to TRBJ2-1; D may be TRBD2 (5 bases). Trimming removed 9 bases at V and 6 bases at J, with 24 bases between. The CDR3 spans 16 residues. Germline loops: CDR1 MRHNA, CDR2 SNTAGT. Written as DNA, the CDR3 is TGTGCCAGTTCCCGACGTATGGGGAGCCTTCGCAATGAGCAGTTCTTC. The encoded protein is CASSRRMGSLRNEQFF.

This clonotype was found a few times. The chain couples TRBV7-2 to TRBJ2-6; D could derive from TRBD1 or TRBD2 (7 bases each). Germline values: CDR1 SGHTA, CDR2 FQGNSA. The CDR3 extends over 16 amino acids. The V and J ends lost 7 bases and 1 base respectively, with 14 bases between them. The DNA of the CDR3 is TGTGCCAGCACCCAGGGGGGGGGTTCTGGGGCCAACGTCCTGACTTTC. Protein product: CASTQGGGSGANVLTF. Drawing the rest from reference TRBV7-2 and TRBJ2-6, the complete variable domain is GAGVSQSPSNKVTEKGKDVELRCDPISGHTALYWYRQSLGQGLEFLIYFQGNSAPDKSGLPSDRFSAERTGGSVSTLTIQRTQQEDSAVYLCASTQGGGSGANVLTFGAGSRLTVL.